The T cell receptor beta chain under discussion was sequenced for a study of beta chain features in type 1 diabetes. Overall study: Across all samples, approximately 99 million sorted cells were examined.

Comments on this clone: Antigen specificity is unknown.

CDR3 size: 15 residues. V shed 1 base, J shed 7 bases, and the junction held 9 bases outside the gene matches. The germline V gene encodes CDR1 LGHNA and CDR2 YNFKEQ. All of the isolated RNA was reverse transcribed, so expressed TCRB transcripts were sequenced. Deep immunoSEQ sequencing covered naive, central memory and regulatory T cell samples. Produced via immunoSEQ multiplex PCR; TCRdb's table is partial and in-frame only. The table includes 450,000 to 600,000 clones, 30% detected once. Study findings and constraints: Among type 1 diabetes patients, VDJ junctions had fewer insertions and more deletions.

The gene calls are TRBV4-2 and TRBJ1-2, with TRBD1 matching 7 bases. The sample comprised naive CD4+ T cells from blood. The TCR sequence derives from a man aged 18 to 35 in good health. The CDR3: CASSQGGFGTVGYTF. The DNA for the CDR3 is TGTGCCAGCAGCCAAGGGGGATTCGGGACAGTTGGCTACACCTTC.